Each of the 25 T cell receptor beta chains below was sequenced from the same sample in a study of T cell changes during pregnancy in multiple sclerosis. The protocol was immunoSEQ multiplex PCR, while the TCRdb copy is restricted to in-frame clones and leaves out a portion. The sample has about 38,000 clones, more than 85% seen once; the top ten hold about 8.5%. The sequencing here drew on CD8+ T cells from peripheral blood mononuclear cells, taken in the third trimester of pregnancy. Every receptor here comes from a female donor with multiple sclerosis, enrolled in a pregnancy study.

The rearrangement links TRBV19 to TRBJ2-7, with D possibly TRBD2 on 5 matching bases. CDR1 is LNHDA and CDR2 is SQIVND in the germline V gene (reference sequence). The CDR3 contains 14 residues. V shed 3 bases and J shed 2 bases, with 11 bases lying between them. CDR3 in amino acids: CASSMGDAPYEQYF. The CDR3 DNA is TGTGCCAGTAGTATGGGAGACGCCCCCTACGAGCAGTACTTC.

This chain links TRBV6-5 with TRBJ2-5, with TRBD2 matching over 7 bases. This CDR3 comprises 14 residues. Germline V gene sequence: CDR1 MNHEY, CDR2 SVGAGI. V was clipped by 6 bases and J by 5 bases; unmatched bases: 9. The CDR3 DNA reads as TGTGCCAGCAGCCCGGGGGAGGGGCTGGAGACCCAGTACTTC. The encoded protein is CASSPGEGLETQYF.

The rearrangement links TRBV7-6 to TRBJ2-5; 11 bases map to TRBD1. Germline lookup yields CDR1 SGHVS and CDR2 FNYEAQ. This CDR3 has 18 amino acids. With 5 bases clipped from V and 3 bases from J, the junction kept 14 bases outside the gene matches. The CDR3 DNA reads TGTGCCAGCAGCCAGATCTTCCTAGGGACAGGGGGGAAAGAGACCCAGTACTTC. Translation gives CASSQIFLGTGGKETQYF.

The DNA for the CDR3 is TGTGCCTGGAGTAGGGGGGGACAGGGGATCTACGAGCAGTACTTC. Encoded protein: CAWSRGGQGIYEQYF. This chain connects TRBV30 to TRBJ2-7, with 10 bases that match TRBD1. V trimming: 2 bases; J trimming: 3 bases; junction bases outside the gene matches: 7. Germline V gene data show CDR1 as GTSNPN and CDR2 as SVGIG (reference sequence). The CDR3 has 15 amino acids.

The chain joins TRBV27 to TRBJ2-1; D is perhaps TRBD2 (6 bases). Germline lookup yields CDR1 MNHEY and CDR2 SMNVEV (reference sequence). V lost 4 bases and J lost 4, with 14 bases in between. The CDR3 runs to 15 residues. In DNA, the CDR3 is TGTGCCAGCAGTTACCCCGGGAGCTATTACAATGAGCAGTTCTTC. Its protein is CASSYPGSYYNEQFF.

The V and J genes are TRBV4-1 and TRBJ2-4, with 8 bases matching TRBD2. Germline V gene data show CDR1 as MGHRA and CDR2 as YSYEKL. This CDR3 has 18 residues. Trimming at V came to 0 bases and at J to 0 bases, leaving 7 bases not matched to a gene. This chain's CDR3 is CASSQDREGLLAKNIQYF. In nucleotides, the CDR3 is TGCGCCAGCAGCCAAGATCGGGAGGGACTACTAGCCAAAAACATTCAGTACTTC.

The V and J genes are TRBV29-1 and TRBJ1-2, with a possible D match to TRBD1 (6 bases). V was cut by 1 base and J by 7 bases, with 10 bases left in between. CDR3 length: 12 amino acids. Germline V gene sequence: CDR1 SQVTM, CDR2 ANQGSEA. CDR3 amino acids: CSVEVQGGGYTF. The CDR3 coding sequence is TGCAGCGTTGAAGTACAGGGTGGTGGCTACACCTTC.

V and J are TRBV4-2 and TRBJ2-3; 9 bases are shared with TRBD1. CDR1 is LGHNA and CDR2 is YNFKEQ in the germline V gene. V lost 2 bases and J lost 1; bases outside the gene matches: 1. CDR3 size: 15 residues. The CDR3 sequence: CASSQRTGGTDTQYF. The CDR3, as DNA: TGTGCCAGCAGCCAAAGGACAGGGGGCACAGATACGCAGTATTTT.

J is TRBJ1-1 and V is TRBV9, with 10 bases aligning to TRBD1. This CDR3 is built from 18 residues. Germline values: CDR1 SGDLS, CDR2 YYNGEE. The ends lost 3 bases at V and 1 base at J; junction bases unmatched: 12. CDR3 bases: TGTGCCAGCAGCGCAAGGGGGACAGGGGTCGGGGAGAACACTGAAGCTTTCTTT. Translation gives CASSARGTGVGENTEAFF. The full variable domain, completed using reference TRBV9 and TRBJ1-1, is DSGVTQTPKHLITATGQRVTLRCSPRSGDLSVYWYQQSLDQGLQFLIQYYNGEERAKGNILERFSAQQFPDLHSELNLSSLELGDSALYFCASSARGTGVGENTEAFFGQGTRLTVV.

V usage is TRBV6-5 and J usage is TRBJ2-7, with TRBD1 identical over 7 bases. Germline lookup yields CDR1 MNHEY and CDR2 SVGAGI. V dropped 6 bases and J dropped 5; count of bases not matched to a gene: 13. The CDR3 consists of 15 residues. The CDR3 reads CASRPTGVRYHEQYF. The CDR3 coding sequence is TGTGCCAGCAGACCAACAGGGGTGAGGTACCACGAGCAGTACTTC.

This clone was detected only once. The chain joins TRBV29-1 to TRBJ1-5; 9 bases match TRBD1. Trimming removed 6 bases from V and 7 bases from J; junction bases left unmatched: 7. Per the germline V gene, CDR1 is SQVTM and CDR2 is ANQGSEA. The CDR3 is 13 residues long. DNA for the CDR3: TGCAGCGTCTTGGACAGGGGAGGACAGCCCCAGCATTTT. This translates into CSVLDRGGQPQHF.

The CDR3 region is CASGLVTGSEQYF. The CDR3 bases are TGTGCTAGCGGCCTGGTCACAGGGAGCGAGCAGTACTTC. The chain joins TRBV7-7 to TRBJ2-7, with D possibly being TRBD1 or TRBD2 (6 bases each). Germline V gives CDR1 SSHAT, CDR2 FNYEAQ (reference sequence). The length of the CDR3 is 13 residues.

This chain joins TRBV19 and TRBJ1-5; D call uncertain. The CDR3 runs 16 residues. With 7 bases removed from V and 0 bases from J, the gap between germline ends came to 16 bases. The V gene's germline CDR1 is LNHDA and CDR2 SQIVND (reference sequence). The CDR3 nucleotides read TGTGCCAGTACCCATGCGGGAGGGTTTAGCAATCAGCCCCAGCATTTT. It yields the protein CASTHAGGFSNQPQHF.

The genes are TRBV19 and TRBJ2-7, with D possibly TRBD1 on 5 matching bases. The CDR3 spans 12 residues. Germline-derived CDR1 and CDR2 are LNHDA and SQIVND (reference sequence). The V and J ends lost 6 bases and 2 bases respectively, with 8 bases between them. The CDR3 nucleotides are TGTGCCAGTAGGGCGGACACCTACGAGCAGTACTTC. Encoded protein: CASRADTYEQYF.

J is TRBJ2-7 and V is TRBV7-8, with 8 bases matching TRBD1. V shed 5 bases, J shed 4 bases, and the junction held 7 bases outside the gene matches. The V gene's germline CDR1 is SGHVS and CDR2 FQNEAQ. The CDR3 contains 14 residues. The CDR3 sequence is CASSLDRGAYEQYF. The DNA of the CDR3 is TGTGCCAGCAGCCTCGACAGGGGAGCGTACGAGCAGTACTTC.

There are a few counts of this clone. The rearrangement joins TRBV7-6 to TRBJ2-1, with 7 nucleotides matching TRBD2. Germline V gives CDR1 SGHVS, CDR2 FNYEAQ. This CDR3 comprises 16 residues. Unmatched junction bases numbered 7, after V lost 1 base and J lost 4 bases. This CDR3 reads CASSLDFAGVYNEQFF. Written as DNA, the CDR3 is TGTGCCAGCAGCTTAGACTTTGCGGGGGTTTACAATGAGCAGTTCTTC.

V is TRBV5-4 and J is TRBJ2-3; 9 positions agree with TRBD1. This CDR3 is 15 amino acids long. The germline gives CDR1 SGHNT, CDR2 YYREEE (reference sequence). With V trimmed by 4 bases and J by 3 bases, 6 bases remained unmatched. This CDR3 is CASSPRDRATDTQYF. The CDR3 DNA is TGTGCCAGCAGCCCTCGGGACAGGGCGACAGATACGCAGTATTTT.

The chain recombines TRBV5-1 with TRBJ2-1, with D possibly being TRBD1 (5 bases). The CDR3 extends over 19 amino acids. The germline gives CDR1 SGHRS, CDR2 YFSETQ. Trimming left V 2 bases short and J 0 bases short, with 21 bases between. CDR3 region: CASSFLEWQGSVSYNEQFF. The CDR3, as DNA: TGCGCCAGCAGCTTTTTGGAATGGCAGGGATCGGTCTCCTACAATGAGCAGTTCTTC.

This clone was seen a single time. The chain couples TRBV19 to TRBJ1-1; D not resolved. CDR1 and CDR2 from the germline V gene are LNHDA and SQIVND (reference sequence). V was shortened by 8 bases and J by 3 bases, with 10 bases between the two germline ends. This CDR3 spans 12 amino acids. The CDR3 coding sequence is TGTGCCAGTGAGGGCAGTCACACTGAAGCTTTCTTT. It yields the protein CASEGSHTEAFF.

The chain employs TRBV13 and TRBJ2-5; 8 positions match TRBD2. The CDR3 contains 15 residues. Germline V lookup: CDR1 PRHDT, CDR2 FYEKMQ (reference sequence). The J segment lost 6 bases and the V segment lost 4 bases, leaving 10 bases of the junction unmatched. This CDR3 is CASSSGLVGRQTQYF. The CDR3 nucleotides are TGTGCCAGCAGCTCGGGACTAGTGGGTCGACAGACCCAGTACTTC.

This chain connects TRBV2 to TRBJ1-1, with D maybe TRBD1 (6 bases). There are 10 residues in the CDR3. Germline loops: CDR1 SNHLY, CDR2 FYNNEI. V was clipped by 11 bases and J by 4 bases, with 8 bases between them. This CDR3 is CASRGTEAFF. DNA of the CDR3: TGTGCCTCCAGGGGCACTGAAGCTTTCTTT.

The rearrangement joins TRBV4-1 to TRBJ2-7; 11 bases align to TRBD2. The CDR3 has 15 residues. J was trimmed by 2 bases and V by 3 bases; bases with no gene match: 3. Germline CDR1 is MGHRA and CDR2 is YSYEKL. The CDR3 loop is CASSQVAGGPYEQYF. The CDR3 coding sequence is TGCGCCAGCAGCCAGGTAGCGGGGGGGCCCTACGAGCAGTACTTC.

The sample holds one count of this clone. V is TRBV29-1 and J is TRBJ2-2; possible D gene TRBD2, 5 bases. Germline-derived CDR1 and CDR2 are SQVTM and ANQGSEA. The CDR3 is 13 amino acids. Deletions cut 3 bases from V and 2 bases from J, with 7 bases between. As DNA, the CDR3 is TGCAGCGTTGATGCGGGTAACACCGGGGAGCTGTTTTTT. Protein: CSVDAGNTGELFF.

The CDR3 sequence: CATSSSQGAANEQFF. CDR3 nucleotide sequence: TGTGCCACCAGCAGCTCACAGGGGGCAGCGAATGAGCAGTTCTTC. The chain couples TRBV15 to TRBJ2-1; 9 nucleotides align to TRBD1. The CDR3 extends over 15 amino acids. Per germline, CDR1 LNHNV and CDR2 YYDKDF (reference sequence). Unmatched junction bases numbered 7, after V lost 3 bases and J lost 7 bases.

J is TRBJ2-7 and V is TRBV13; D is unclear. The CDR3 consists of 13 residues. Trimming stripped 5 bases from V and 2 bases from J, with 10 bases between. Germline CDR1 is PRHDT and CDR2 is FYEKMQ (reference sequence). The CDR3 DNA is TGTGCCAGCAGCCCCTCAAACACCTACGAGCAGTACTTC. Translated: CASSPSNTYEQYF.